The rows below give T cell receptor beta chains drawn from one sample of a study of post-analysis software for immune sequencing data. Each CDR3 protein is one row after TCRdb ran MiXCR on the PCR reads. The sample lists about 770,000 distinct CDR3 sequences, around 42% seen once, with approximately 4.4% in the top ten. Sequenced material: blood. The receptors stem from a girl under 18 with multiple sclerosis. CDR3s include the opening cysteine and the closing phenylalanine or tryptophan. A D gene is named only where the DNA matches it firmly. Clone size is shown for a subset of rows, as once, few, many or a class of expanded clone.

j_call | v_call | clone_size | d_call | cdr3_nt | cdr3_aa
TRBJ2-7 | TRBV7-2 | few | TRBD2 | TGTGCCAGCAGCTTAGATATAGCGGGCAACTACGAGCAGTACTTC | CASSLDIAGNYEQYF
TRBJ2-3 | TRBV27 | . | . | TGTGCCAGCATCTCAAGGAGCACAGATACGCAGTATTTT | CASISRSTDTQYF
TRBJ2-4 | TRBV14 | . | . | TGTGCCAGCAGCAAAAATGGGATAGGGCAGTACTTC | CASSKNGIGQYF
TRBJ2-3 | TRBV20-1 | . | . | TGCAGTGGTAGAGGGCTAGCGAAGGATACGCAGTATTTT | CSGRGLAKDTQYF
TRBJ2-7 | TRBV28 | . | . | TGTGCCAGCAGTTTAAAGCGGGAGCAGTACTTC | CASSLKREQYF
TRBJ2-1 | TRBV6-5 | once | . | TGTGCCAGCAGTCGACCTCGAGGGGGGGGCTCCTACAATGAGCAGTTCTTC | CASSRPRGGGSYNEQFF
TRBJ2-1 | TRBV6-2/TRBV6-3 | . | . | TGTGCCAGCAGCCTCCAGGGCCCTTCCTACAATGAGCAGTTCTTC | CASSLQGPSYNEQFF
TRBJ2-3 | TRBV29-1 | few | . | TGCAGCGTTGAAGCACCCATGGGAGATACGCAGTATTTT | CSVEAPMGDTQYF
TRBJ2-7 | TRBV6-5 | . | TRBD1 | TGTGCCAGCAGTTACGAGGGGACAGGTTACGAGCAGTACTTC | CASSYEGTGYEQYF
TRBJ2-1 | TRBV20-1 | . | TRBD2 | TGCAGTGCTAGACGTAGCGGGAGTGACAATGAGCAGTTCTTC | CSARRSGSDNEQFF
TRBJ2-1 | TRBV6-2/TRBV6-3 | . | TRBD2 | TGTGCCAGCATCAACTGGTTGGGACTAGCGGAAAACAATGAGCAGTTCTTC | CASINWLGLAENNEQFF
TRBJ2-7 | TRBV28 | . | TRBD1 | TGCGCCAGCAGTTTGGGGAAGGACAGGTCCGCAACTGACTTCCTCTCCTACGAGCAGTACTTC | CASSLGKDRSATDFLSYEQYF
TRBJ1-5 | TRBV28 | . | . | TGTGCCAGCAGTTGGGGGCGGGGCCAGCATTTT | CASSWGRGQHF
TRBJ2-7 | TRBV4-1 | . | TRBD1 | TGCGCCAGCAGCCAGGAGGGGACAGGGCGGGAGCAGTACTTC | CASSQEGTGREQYF
TRBJ2-7 | TRBV28 | . | . | TGTGCCAGCAGTTTATCGTGGGCAGGGAACTACGAGCAGTACTTC | CASSLSWAGNYEQYF
TRBJ2-3 | TRBV27 | . | TRBD1 | TGTGCCAGCAGCCCTTGGGGACAGCTTTCTAGCACAGATACGCACTATTTT | CASSPWGQLSSTDTHYF
TRBJ2-7 | TRBV6-1 | few | TRBD1 | TGTGCCAGCAGTGAAGCAGGGGGCCGTATTTCCTACGAGCAGTACTTC | CASSEAGGRISYEQYF
TRBJ2-7 | TRBV7-2 | . | . | TGTGCCAGCAGCTTCGAGGCGATCCCTACCTACGAGCAGTACTTC | CASSFEAIPTYEQYF
TRBJ2-1 | TRBV7-9 | . | TRBD2 | TGTGCCAGCAGCTTAGCGGGGACTAGCGGGAGGGCCGGGAATGAGCAGTTCTTC | CASSLAGTSGRAGNEQFF
TRBJ2-3 | TRBV20-1 | few | TRBD2 | TGCAGTGCTCGCCACTTACTAGCGGGAGGCTATACGCAGTATTTT | CSARHLLAGGYTQYF
TRBJ2-7 | TRBV6-5 | once | TRBD2 | TGTGCCAGCGGTTACTCGGGACTAGCGAACGAGCAGTACTTC | CASGYSGLANEQYF
TRBJ2-1 | TRBV7-2 | few | . | TGTGCCAGCGTCCCCGACTACAATGAGCAGTTCTTC | CASVPDYNEQFF
TRBJ2-7 | TRBV15 | . | . | TGTGCCACCAGCGGGAGATTCGGGTACGAGCAGTACTTC | CATSGRFGYEQYF
TRBJ2-3 | TRBV29-1 | . | . | TGCAGCGTTGACGGACTCCCCCCTAGCACAGATACGCAGTATTTT | CSVDGLPPSTDTQYF
TRBJ1-1 | TRBV5-1 | . | TRBD1 | TGCGCCAGCAGCCCCCTGACAGGGGGGAGCACTGAAGCTTTCTTT | CASSPLTGGSTEAFF
TRBJ2-3 | TRBV7-2 | few | TRBD2 | TGTGCCAGCAGCCCCCCCGGTCTAGCGGGCATCACAGATACGCAGTATTTT | CASSPPGLAGITDTQYF
TRBJ1-1 | TRBV20-1 | . | TRBD1 | TGCAGTGCGACAGGGAGAAGCGCTTTCTTT | CSATGRSAFF
TRBJ1-2 | TRBV7-2 | many | . | TGTGCCAGTTTGGGTGTAAACTATGGCTACACCTTC | CASLGVNYGYTF
TRBJ1-2 | TRBV10-3 | . | TRBD1 | TGTGCCATCAGTGAGTCGTCCACAGGGGACTATGGCTACACCTTC | CAISESSTGDYGYTF
TRBJ2-3 | TRBV7-2 | . | TRBD2 | TGTGCCAGCAGCTTAAGTGCGGGAGGAGGAAGCACAGATACGCAGTATTTT | CASSLSAGGGSTDTQYF
TRBJ1-6 | TRBV3-1 | . | . | TGTGCCAGCAGCCAGCTTCCCGGACCGCTGAGCTCCTATAATTCACCCCTCCACTTT | CASSQLPGPLSSYNSPLHF
TRBJ2-3 | TRBV28 | . | TRBD1 | TGTGCCAGCATTCCAGGGGGCAGTATCACAGATACGCAGTATTTT | CASIPGGSITDTQYF
TRBJ2-1 | TRBV9 | few | TRBD2 | TGTGCCAGCAGCTCCCAAACTAGCGGAGGACCCTACAATGAGCAGTTCTTC | CASSSQTSGGPYNEQFF